The rows below give T cell receptor beta chains drawn from one sample of a study of PD-1 blockade in mismatch repair-deficient tumors. Produced via immunoSEQ multiplex PCR; TCRdb's table is partial and in-frame only. The repertoire has fewer than 100,000 clones, 65% to 85% of them found once; the top ten carry roughly 2.6%. This specimen was peripheral blood, taken 12 weeks after starting pembrolizumab. The receptors shown here come from an adult with mismatch repair-deficient cancer. Both conserved end residues are part of each CDR3. The order of the fields is clone size, D gene, J gene, V gene, CDR3 protein, CDR3 DNA. The D gene is left open where the match is weak. Some rows mark clone size as missing; the rest say once, few, many or name a class of expanded clone.

NA	NA	TRBJ2-5	TRBV11-2	CASSFTFQETQYF	TGTGCCAGCAGCTTCACCTTCCAAGAGACCCAGTACTTC
NA	NA	TRBJ1-1	TRBV7-9	CASSLGSGTTEAFF	TGTGCCAGCAGTCTCGGGTCGGGGACCACTGAAGCTTTCTTT
NA	NA	TRBJ2-1	TRBV7-3	CASSLTAQAYNEQFF	TGTGCCAGCAGCTTAACCGCACAGGCCTACAATGAGCAGTTCTTC
NA	NA	TRBJ2-1	TRBV7-3	CASSRAGQPDEQFF	TGTGCCAGCAGCCGAGCGGGCCAACCCGATGAGCAGTTCTTC
NA	NA	TRBJ1-3	TRBV10-3	CAISNTGQSGNTIYF	TGTGCCATCAGTAACACCGGACAATCTGGAAACACCATATATTTT
few	TRBD2	TRBJ2-7	TRBV29-1	CSVEGAGGTYEQYF	TGCAGCGTTGAAGGAGCGGGAGGTACCTACGAGCAGTACTTC
NA	TRBD1	TRBJ2-7	TRBV4-3	CASSQEDRAYEQYF	TGCGCCAGCAGCCAAGAAGACAGGGCCTACGAGCAGTACTTC
once	NA	TRBJ1-1	TRBV7-9	CASSPPRSLNTEAFF	TGTGCCAGCAGCCCACCTCGTTCCCTGAACACTGAAGCTTTCTTT
NA	NA	TRBJ1-1	TRBV9	CASSVVARAGTEAFF	TGTGCCAGCAGCGTAGTCGCCAGGGCGGGCACTGAAGCTTTCTTT
NA	NA	TRBJ1-3	TRBV19	CASDQGSGNTIYF	TGTGCCAGCGACCAGGGGAGCGGAAACACCATATATTTT
NA	TRBD1	TRBJ1-3	TRBV9	CASSARTGEVGNTIYF	TGTGCCAGCAGCGCCCGGACAGGGGAGGTTGGAAACACCATATATTTT
NA	TRBD1	TRBJ1-1	TRBV6-5	CASSYKTTGVNTEAFF	TGTGCCAGCAGTTACAAAACGACAGGGGTTAACACTGAAGCTTTCTTT
NA	NA	TRBJ1-2	TRBV2	CASRGDTGGYTF	TGTGCCAGCAGGGGGGATACCGGTGGCTACACCTTC
NA	TRBD1	TRBJ1-5	TRBV9	CASSVGRGYNQPQHF	TGTGCCAGCAGCGTAGGCAGGGGGTACAATCAGCCCCAGCATTTT
NA	NA	TRBJ2-7	TRBV11-2	CASSLGNSGFYEQYF	TGTGCCAGCAGCTTAGGGAACTCAGGTTTCTACGAGCAGTACTTC
NA	NA	TRBJ2-1	TRBV5-1	CASSPWDPWAGEQFF	TGCGCCAGCAGCCCGTGGGACCCTTGGGCGGGTGAGCAGTTCTTC
NA	NA	TRBJ2-3	TRBV9	CASSGGVLSTDTQYF	TGTGCCAGCAGCGGGGGGGTTCTTAGCACAGATACGCAGTATTTT
NA	NA	TRBJ2-2	TRBV7-2	CASSAQASDTGELFF	TGTGCCAGCAGCGCCCAGGCCAGTGACACCGGGGAGCTGTTTTTT
NA	NA	TRBJ1-1	TRBV27	CASSPLLGARTEAFF	TGTGCCAGCAGTCCCCTTTTGGGGGCACGCACTGAAGCTTTCTTT
NA	NA	TRBJ1-2	TRBV7-8	CASMGVYTGNYGYTF	TGTGCCAGCATGGGGGTGTATACAGGGAACTATGGCTACACCTTC
NA	TRBD2	TRBJ2-3	TRBV7-2	CASSAILAGGFTDTQYF	TGTGCCAGCAGCGCCATACTAGCGGGAGGATTCACAGATACGCAGTATTTT
NA	TRBD2	TRBJ2-7	TRBV11-2	CASSGTSSNYEQYF	TGTGCCAGCAGCGGGACTAGCTCTAACTACGAGCAGTACTTC
NA	TRBD2	TRBJ2-1	TRBV29-1	CSVTWTSGDYNEQFF	TGCAGCGTCACCTGGACTAGCGGGGATTACAATGAGCAGTTCTTC
NA	TRBD1	TRBJ2-5	TRBV27	CASGQGFVDRETQYF	TGTGCCAGCGGACAGGGCTTCGTCGATAGGGAGACCCAGTACTTC
NA	NA	TRBJ1-1	TRBV27	CASSLTHLDTEAFF	TGTGCCAGCAGTTTAACGCACTTGGACACTGAAGCTTTCTTT
NA	NA	TRBJ2-5	TRBV7-3	CASSEQGVQETQYF	TGTGCCAGCAGCGAACAGGGAGTGCAAGAGACCCAGTACTTC
few	NA	TRBJ2-7	TRBV5-6	CASSYPDSYEQYF	TGTGCCAGCAGCTACCCCGACAGCTACGAGCAGTACTTC
NA	TRBD2	TRBJ2-5	TRBV6-5	CASGRGLETQYF	TGTGCCAGCGGGCGGGGGTTGGAGACCCAGTACTTC
NA	NA	TRBJ2-2	TRBV27	CASRVRELFF	TGTGCCAGCAGGGTCCGGGAGCTGTTTTTT
NA	NA	TRBJ2-7	TRBV5-4	CASSSSGTLSYEQYF	TGTGCCAGCAGCTCGTCCGGGACACTCTCCTACGAGCAGTACTTC
NA	NA	TRBJ2-5	TRBV7-9	CASSSTGPEGAQYF	TGTGCCAGCAGCTCCACAGGGCCGGAGGGGGCCCAGTACTTC
NA	NA	TRBJ1-1	TRBV6-5	CASKDSFAAFF	TGTGCCAGCAAAGACAGTTTTGCAGCTTTCTTT
NA	NA	TRBJ2-1	TRBV9	CASSEGASYNEQFF	TGTGCCAGCAGCGAAGGAGCGTCCTACAATGAGCAGTTCTTC
once	NA	TRBJ2-3	TRBV18	CASSPPGKKGTDTQYF	TGTGCCAGCTCACCACCAGGGAAGAAGGGCACAGATACGCAGTATTTT
NA	NA	TRBJ1-6	TRBV19	CASSKGSPLHF	TGTGCCAGTAGTAAGGGTTCACCCCTCCACTTT